The sequence of this T cell receptor beta chain was determined in a study of shared clonotypes between healthy human individuals. The naive CD8 fraction comprised CD45RO-negative cells positively selected for CCR7 and excluded terminally differentiated effector memory CD45RA+ cells. Germline V CDR1 and CDR2: MNHNY, SVGAGI (reference sequence). Deletions cut 9 bases from V and 6 bases from J, with 23 bases between. The CDR3 has 15 residues. TCRdb's table, derived via immunoSEQ multiplex PCR, lists solely in-frame clones and lacks some. The table lists around 2,000,000 clones, roughly 94% of them singletons. Findings and caveats of the study: Only a few donors were included, so the genetic and exposure-history diversity represented was limited. The study found lower generation probabilities in non-shared clonotypes than in those shared by all four donors.

As regards this clone: Its antigen is currently unknown.

The specimen was naive CD8+ T cells sorted from blood. The origin of this receptor is a man younger than 35 in good health. The V gene is TRBV6-6, the J gene TRBJ1-1; D is uncertain. Here the CDR3 reads CARSVTPYEPPEAFF. The CDR3 DNA sequence: TGTGCCAGATCGGTCACACCTTACGAACCCCCTGAAGCTTTCTTT.